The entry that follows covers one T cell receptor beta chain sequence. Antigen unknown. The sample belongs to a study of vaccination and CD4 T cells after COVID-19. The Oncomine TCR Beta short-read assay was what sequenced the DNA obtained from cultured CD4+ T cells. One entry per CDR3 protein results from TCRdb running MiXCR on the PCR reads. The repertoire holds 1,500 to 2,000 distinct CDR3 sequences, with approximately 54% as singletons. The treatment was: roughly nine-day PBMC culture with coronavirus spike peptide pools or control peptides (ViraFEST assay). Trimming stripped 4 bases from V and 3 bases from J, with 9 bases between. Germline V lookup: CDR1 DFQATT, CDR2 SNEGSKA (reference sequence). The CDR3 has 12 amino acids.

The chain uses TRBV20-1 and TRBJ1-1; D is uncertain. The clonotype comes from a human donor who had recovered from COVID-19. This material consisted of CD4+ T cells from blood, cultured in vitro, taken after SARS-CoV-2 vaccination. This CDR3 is CSAMMGDTEAFF. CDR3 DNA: TGCAGTGCTATGATGGGAGACACTGAAGCTTTCTTT.